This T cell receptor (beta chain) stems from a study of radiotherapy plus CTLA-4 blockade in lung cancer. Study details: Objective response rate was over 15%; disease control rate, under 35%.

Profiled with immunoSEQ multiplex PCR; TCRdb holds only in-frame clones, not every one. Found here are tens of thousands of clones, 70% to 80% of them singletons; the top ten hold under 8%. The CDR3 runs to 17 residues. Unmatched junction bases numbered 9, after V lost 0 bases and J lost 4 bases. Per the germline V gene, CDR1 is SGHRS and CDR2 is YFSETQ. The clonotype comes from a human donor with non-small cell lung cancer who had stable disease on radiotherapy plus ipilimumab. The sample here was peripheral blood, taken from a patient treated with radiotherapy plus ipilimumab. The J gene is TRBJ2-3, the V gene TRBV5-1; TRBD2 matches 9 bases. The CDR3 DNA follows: TGCGCCAGCAGCTTGGTGAATAGCGGGGGTCGAGCAGATACGCAGTATTTT. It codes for CASSLVNSGGRADTQYF.